A selection of T cell receptor beta chains follows, all from one sample in a study of shared clonotypes between healthy human individuals. Assay: immunoSEQ multiplex PCR; the TCRdb copy retains only in-frame clones and omits some. The sample has under 2,000,000 clones; roughly 95% are singletons. Specimen: naive CD8+ T cells sorted from blood. Receptor source: a young man in good health. Both conserved end residues are part of each CDR3. A D gene is named only where the DNA matches it firmly. Rows give clone size only sometimes, using once, few, many, or a class for an expanded clone.

v_call d_call clone_size cdr3_aa
TRBV11-3 TRBD1 . CASSSTGESYEQYF
TRBV28 . . CASSSGTQVAFF
TRBV11-2 TRBD1 . CASSPTTGGEQYF
TRBV5-4 TRBD2 . CASSFTSGSYEQYF
TRBV7-9 TRBD1 . CASSFEGTGTEAFF
TRBV27 . . CATRSPLAKNIQYF
TRBV27 TRBD1 . CASSPTVQGWAEAFF
TRBV18 . . CASSPWAEGPNEQFF
TRBV2 TRBD2 . CASSDSGGTLEQYF
TRBV15 TRBD1 . CATSRESTSGGGTEAFF
TRBV4-1 TRBD2 . CASSPLAGAYNEQFF
TRBV19 . . CASSIGAGFAYEQYF
TRBV11-2 TRBD2 . CASSSGTSGIPYEQYF
TRBV2 TRBD2 . CASSGLAGSHGELFF
TRBV5-1 . . CASSFGAGGAGKNTEAFF
TRBV19 . . CASSDLETASSYNEQFF
TRBV9 TRBD2 . CASSPGGLPTGNEQFF
TRBV4-1 . . CASSQGDLNTEAFF
TRBV7-7 TRBD2 . CASTAGVTTYEQYF
TRBV13 TRBD2 . CASSGRLAGGTDTQYF
TRBV7-6 . . CASSLHGAYEQYF
TRBV6-5 TRBD2 . CASSYSPASGTETQYF
TRBV6-1 TRBD1 . CASSGDRVSGGNQPQHF
TRBV6-5 TRBD1 . CASSPGQGFAPLHF
TRBV14 . . CASSQDAFEIGEGYTF
TRBV29-1 TRBD1 . CSAAGQGSSYEQYF
TRBV14 . . CASSHRQGYNSPLHF
TRBV27 TRBD1 . CASSSTQGLEGYTF
TRBV28 TRBD1 . CASSLTGTGGAYEQYF
TRBV4-1 TRBD1 once CASSQGTGWSYEQYF
TRBV4-1 TRBD1 . CASSARTGRDTEAFF
TRBV4-3 . . CASSTTEEGSYEQYF
TRBV7-3 TRBD1 . CASSPGQGEETQYF
TRBV7-9 TRBD2 . CASTLTSGSPEPQYF
TRBV5-1 TRBD2 . CASSLGVAGGLETQYF
TRBV28 . . CASSFRGVHEQYF
TRBV6-5 . . CASRTTGGANSPLHF
TRBV7-9 . . CASRLGDQPQHF
TRBV27 . . CASRMGGGNYEQYF
TRBV6-1 TRBD2 . CASSEGPAGVNYEQYF
TRBV19 TRBD1 . CASSPRTGLDGAFF
TRBV5-6 TRBD1 . CASSMGEGTVYGYTF
TRBV7-9 TRBD1 . CASSYTTGPGGLTNYGYTF